This T cell receptor (beta chain) was sequenced for a study of identical twins. V was trimmed by 2 bases and J by 1 base, leaving 9 bases between them. This CDR3 spans 15 amino acids. Germline CDR1 and CDR2: ENHRY and SYGVKD. TCRdb analysed the 5' RACE reads with MiXCR anew, one entry per CDR3 protein. The sample has around 690,000 distinct CDR3 sequences; 21% are singletons. This clonotype was seen a handful of times. The data were also submitted as part of a second study, on T cells expressing NK-cell markers.

This clonotype was sampled from a woman between 18 and 30 years old in good health. The source material was PBMCs. The chain joins TRBV10-3 to TRBJ1-3; D is unclear. CDR3 sequence (DNA): TGTGCCATCAGTGAGGCAAGGACGTCTGGAAACACCATATATTTT. Translation gives CAISEARTSGNTIYF.